Below, 4 T cell receptor beta chains from the same sample are listed, as sequenced in a study of CXCR3-negative and CXCR3-positive naive CD8 T cells. Findings of the study overall: Naive cells positive for CXCR3 carried more hydrophobic TRB CDR3s than CXCR3-negative ones.

The antigens of these receptors remain unknown. It was by 5' RACE with UMI labels that the TRB cDNA libraries were prepared. After re-calling the 5' RACE reads, TCRdb lists one entry per CDR3 protein, DNA absent. The sample shows 100,000 or so distinct CDR3 sequences, and roughly 0.35% sits with its ten largest clones. The specimen sequenced was naive CXCR3+ CD8+ T cells from blood. Subset here: CD45RO-CCR7+CD27+CD95- naive CD8+ T cells expressing CXCR3 (TNR3+). These receptor sequences come from a human donor in good health. Some clones in this sample may be carry-over from other donors' samples.

This sequence joins TRBV7-6 and TRBJ2-2; no DNA is available, so the TRBD1 call from TCRdb remains unchecked. CDR3 size: 14 residues. Germline CDR1 reads SGHVS; CDR2 reads FNYEAQ. Here the CDR3 reads CASSLVTGHGELFF. Combining the CDR3 with reference TRBV7-6 and TRBJ2-2 gives the whole variable domain GAGVSQSPRYKVTKRGQDVALRCDPISGHVSLYWYRQALGQGPEFLTYFNYEAQQDKSGLPNDRFSAERPEGSISTLTIQRTEQRDSAMYRCASSLVTGHGELFFGEGSRLTVL.

This rearrangement joins TRBV13 to TRBJ1-6; the TCRdb call, TRBD1, lacks DNA for checking. Germline CDR1 is PRHDT and CDR2 is FYEKMQ (reference sequence). This CDR3 contains 16 residues. CDR3 residues: CASSLGVRGANSPLHF.

The chain has TRBV9 and TRBJ2-1; TCRdb gives TRBD2 as the D gene, but with no DNA this cannot be confirmed. Germline values: CDR1 SGDLS, CDR2 YYNGEE. This CDR3 is built from 17 residues. CDR3 amino acids: CASSPSYRLAPSNEQFF.

The J gene is TRBJ1-1, the V gene TRBV21-1. TRBV21-1 is a recognized pseudogene. This CDR3 has 13 residues. The CDR3 loop reads CASKVRQTTEAFF.